This T cell receptor (beta chain) appears in the sequencing data of a study of Ad26.COV2.S vaccination and SARS-CoV-2 variants. Measured with immunoSEQ multiplex PCR; TCRdb has only the in-frame clones, and not every one. This sample has about 680,000 clones, with roughly 90% found just once. Regarding treatment: 15 to 20 received Ad26.COV2.S at low or high dose, single or two shots; 5 received placebo; per-sample allocation not given. All samples were drawn on day 63, counting from the first vaccine or placebo injection. V lost 6 bases and J lost 4; bases outside the gene matches: 8. The CDR3 length is 15 residues. Germline loops: CDR1 SGHTA, CDR2 FQGNSA.

This sequence was found in a person between 18 and 59 years old who received the Ad26.COV2.S COVID-19 vaccine or a placebo. The chain combines TRBV7-2 with TRBJ2-1; 8 positions agree with TRBD2. The sample consisted of peripheral blood, taken in a trial of Ad26.COV2.S vaccine versus placebo. The CDR3 sequence: CASRSRGGRYNEQFF. CDR3 nucleotides: TGTGCCAGCAGAAGTCGGGGGGGCCGATACAATGAGCAGTTCTTC.